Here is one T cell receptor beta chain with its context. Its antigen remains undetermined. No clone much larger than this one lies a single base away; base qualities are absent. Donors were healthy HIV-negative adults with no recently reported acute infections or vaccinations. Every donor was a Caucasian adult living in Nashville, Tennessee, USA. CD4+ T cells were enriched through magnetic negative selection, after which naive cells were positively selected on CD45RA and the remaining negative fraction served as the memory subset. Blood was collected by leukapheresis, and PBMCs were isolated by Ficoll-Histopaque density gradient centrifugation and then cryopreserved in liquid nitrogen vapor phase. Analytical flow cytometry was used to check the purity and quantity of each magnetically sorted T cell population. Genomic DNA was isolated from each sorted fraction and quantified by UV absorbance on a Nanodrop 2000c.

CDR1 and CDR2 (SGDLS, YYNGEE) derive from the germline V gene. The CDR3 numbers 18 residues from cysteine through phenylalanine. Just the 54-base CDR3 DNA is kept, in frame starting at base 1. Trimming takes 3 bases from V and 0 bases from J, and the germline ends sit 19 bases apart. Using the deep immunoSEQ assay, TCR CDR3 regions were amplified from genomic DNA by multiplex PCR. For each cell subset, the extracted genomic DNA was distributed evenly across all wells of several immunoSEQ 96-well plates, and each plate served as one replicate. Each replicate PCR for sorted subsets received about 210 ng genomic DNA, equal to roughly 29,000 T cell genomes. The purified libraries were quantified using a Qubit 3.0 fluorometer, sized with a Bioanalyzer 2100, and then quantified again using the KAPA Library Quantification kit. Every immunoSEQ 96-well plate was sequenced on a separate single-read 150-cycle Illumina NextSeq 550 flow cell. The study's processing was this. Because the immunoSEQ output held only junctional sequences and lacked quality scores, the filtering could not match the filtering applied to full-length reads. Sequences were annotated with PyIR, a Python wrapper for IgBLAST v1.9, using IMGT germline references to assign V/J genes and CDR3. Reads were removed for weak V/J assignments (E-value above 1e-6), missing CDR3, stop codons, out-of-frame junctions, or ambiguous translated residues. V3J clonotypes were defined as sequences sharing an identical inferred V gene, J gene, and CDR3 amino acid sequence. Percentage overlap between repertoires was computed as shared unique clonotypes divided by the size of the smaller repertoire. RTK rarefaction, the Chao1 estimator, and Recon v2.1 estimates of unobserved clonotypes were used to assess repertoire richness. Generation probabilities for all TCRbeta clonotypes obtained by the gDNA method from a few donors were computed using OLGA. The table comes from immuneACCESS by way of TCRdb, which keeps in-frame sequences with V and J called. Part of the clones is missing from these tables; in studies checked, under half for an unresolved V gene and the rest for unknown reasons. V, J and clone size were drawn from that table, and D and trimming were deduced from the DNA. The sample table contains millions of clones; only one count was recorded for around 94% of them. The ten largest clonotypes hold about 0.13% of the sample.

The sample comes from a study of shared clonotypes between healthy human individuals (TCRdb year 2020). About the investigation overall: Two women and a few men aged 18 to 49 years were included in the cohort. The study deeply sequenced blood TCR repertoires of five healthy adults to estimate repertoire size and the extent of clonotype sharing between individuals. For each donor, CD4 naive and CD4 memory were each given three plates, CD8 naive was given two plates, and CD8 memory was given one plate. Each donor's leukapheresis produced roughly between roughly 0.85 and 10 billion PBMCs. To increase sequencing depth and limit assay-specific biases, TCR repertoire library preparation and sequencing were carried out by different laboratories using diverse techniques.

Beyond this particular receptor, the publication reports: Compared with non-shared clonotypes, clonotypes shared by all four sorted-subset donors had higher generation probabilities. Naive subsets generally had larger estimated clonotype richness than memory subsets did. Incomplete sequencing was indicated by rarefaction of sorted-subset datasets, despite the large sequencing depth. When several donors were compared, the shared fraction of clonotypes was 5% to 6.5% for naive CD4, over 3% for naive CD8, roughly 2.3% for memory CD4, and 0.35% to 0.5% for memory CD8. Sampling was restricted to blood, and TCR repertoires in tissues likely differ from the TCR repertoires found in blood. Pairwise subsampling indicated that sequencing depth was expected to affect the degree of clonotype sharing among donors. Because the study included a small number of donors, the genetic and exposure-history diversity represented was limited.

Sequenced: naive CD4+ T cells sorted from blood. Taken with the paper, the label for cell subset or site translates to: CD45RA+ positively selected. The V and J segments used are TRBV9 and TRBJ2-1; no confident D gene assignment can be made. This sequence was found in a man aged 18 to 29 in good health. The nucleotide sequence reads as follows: TGTGCCAGCAGCGAGGGCCCCCGGAGCGTAGGCTCCTACAATGAGCAGTTCTTC. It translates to CASSEGPRSVGSYNEQFF.